These T cell receptor beta chains were read from a single sample in a study of blood T cell repertoires in COVID-19. Repertoires were generated with immunoSEQ multiplex PCR, while TCRdb's copy carries only in-frame clones and drops some. The sample carries roughly 120,000 clones, roughly nine tenths recorded once. Sample: peripheral blood. The receptor source for this set is a human donor in a cohort sampled during active COVID-19. The CDR3 runs from the conserved cysteine through the conserved F or W. A D gene is named only where the DNA matches it firmly.

v_gene	d_gene	CDR3aa
TRBV6-2/TRBV6-3	TRBD1	CASSSTGDNQPQHF
TRBV4-1	NA	CASSPTERGNYGYTF
TRBV7-2	NA	CASSLYGNLGGQETQYF
TRBV28	NA	CASKPRGHNEQFF
TRBV27	NA	CASSLVGQGTQPQHF
TRBV18	TRBD1	CASSPPIGTGNNEQFF
TRBV11-2	NA	CASSLESAGELFF
TRBV19	TRBD2	CATASGSPTYEQYF
TRBV7-2	NA	CASSLEGFQPQHF
TRBV6-5	TRBD1	CASSYEGAVNTEAFF
TRBV7-3	NA	CASSFSPEMNEQFF
TRBV9	TRBD2	CASTGTTTTDTQYF
TRBV29-1	TRBD1	CSVEDPDRAPYEQYF
TRBV7-2	TRBD1	CASSSAGQAIRGYTF
TRBV7-3	TRBD1	CASSAMTGINTGELFF
TRBV3-1/TRBV3-2	NA	CASSQAINTEAFF
TRBV28	TRBD1	CASSSLGQGRNQPQHF
TRBV6-5	TRBD1	CASSRTGVNTEAFF
TRBV18	TRBD1	CASSPLGQNNSPLHF
TRBV24-1	NA	CATSDTGGRGRTDTQYF
TRBV30	NA	CAWTLQANYGYTF
TRBV5-1	NA	CASSFQGDGYTF
TRBV19	TRBD1	CASSAPGQGKDTQYF
TRBV10-2	NA	CASSENGSPYNEQFF
TRBV18	NA	CASSPDYGGNEQFF
TRBV15	TRBD2	CATSEPVGLAFEDEQFF